Shown below are 31 T cell receptor beta chains from a single sample sequenced in a study of T cells expressing NK-cell markers. From its re-call of the 5' RACE reads, TCRdb lists each CDR3 protein once, without DNA. Its table records roughly 390,000 distinct CDR3 sequences. The material sequenced was blood T cells: a sorted CD56 or NKG2C T cell subset, CD4+ or CD8+ T cells, or bulk PBMC T cells (not recorded which). Every receptor here comes from a man aged 18-69 years in good health.

The chain joins TRBV5-1 to TRBJ2-7; the TCRdb call, TRBD1, lacks DNA for checking. This CDR3 comprises 12 residues. Germline assignment: CDR1 SGHRS and CDR2 YFSETQ. Here the CDR3 reads CASRTVDNEQYF.

The chain links TRBV12-3 or TRBV12-4 to TRBJ1-1; TCRdb's D call of TRBD1 is untestable without DNA. The CDR3 length is 15 residues. CDR3 amino acids: CASSLYDEGSRAAFF.

The chain couples TRBV20-1 to TRBJ2-7; TCRdb reports TRBD1, a call that lacks DNA to check it against. CDR3 size: 15 residues. Germline V gives CDR1 DFQATT, CDR2 SNEGSKA (reference sequence). CDR3 in amino acids: CSARDLSGTGGEQYF.

This sequence joins TRBV20-1 and TRBJ2-7; TCRdb designates TRBD1, a call that cannot be tested without DNA. CDR3 length equals 14 residues. Germline values: CDR1 DFQATT, CDR2 SNEGSKA (reference sequence). The CDR3 reads CSASRAGGLYEQYF.

The J gene is TRBJ2-5, the V gene TRBV21-1; TCRdb's D gene call, TRBD2, goes unchecked for lack of DNA. TRBV21-1 is assigned pseudogene status. This CDR3 contains 16 residues. This chain's CDR3 is CASSNGLAGGQETQYF.

This chain connects TRBV29-1 to TRBJ2-7. CDR3 length equals 15 residues. Germline V gene data show CDR1 as SQVTM and CDR2 as ANQGSEA. The CDR3 here is CSVGPRKTESYEQYF.

This chain joins TRBV7-8 and TRBJ1-6; TCRdb selects TRBD1, and the lack of DNA leaves this call unchecked. The germline CDR1 and CDR2 sequences are SGHVS and FQNEAQ. The CDR3 runs 16 residues. CDR3 loop: CASSLRTGTPFSPLHF.

V gene TRBV28 combines with J gene TRBJ2-7; TCRdb lists TRBD1, though no DNA is available to test this call. CDR3 length: 13 amino acids. Germline assignment: CDR1 MDHEN and CDR2 SYDVKM. The CDR3 spells CASEQGSSYEQYF.

The chain combines TRBV10-2 with TRBJ2-5; TCRdb gives TRBD1 as the D gene, but with no DNA this cannot be confirmed. This CDR3 contains 14 residues. Looked up from germline, CDR1 is WSHSY and CDR2 is SAAADI. This CDR3 is CASSDSGLGQTQYF.

J is TRBJ2-4 and V is TRBV28; TCRdb reports TRBD1, a call that lacks DNA to check it against. The CDR3 totals 15 residues. CDR1 and CDR2 from the germline V gene are MDHEN and SYDVKM. CDR3 amino acids: CASSLRDRAKNIQYF.

The rearrangement joins TRBV4-2 to TRBJ2-7; the D call of TRBD1 rests on TCRdb alone, since no DNA is present to check it. CDR3 size: 13 residues. CDR1 LGHNA and CDR2 YNFKEQ come from the germline V gene. CDR3 amino acids: CASSRGQGFEQYF.

V is TRBV6-1 and J is TRBJ1-1. The germline V gene has CDR1 MNHNS and CDR2 SASEGT. The CDR3 extends over 14 amino acids. CDR3 residues: CASKNPSGNTEAFF.

The genes are TRBV7-8 and TRBJ2-5. In germline, CDR1 is SGHVS, CDR2 FQNEAQ. The CDR3 sequence is 14 residues long. This chain's CDR3 is CASGWKETQETQYF.

The gene calls are TRBV20-1 and TRBJ2-1; TCRdb outputs TRBD1, but without DNA this stays unchecked. The germline gives CDR1 DFQATT, CDR2 SNEGSKA (reference sequence). This CDR3 has 13 residues. Here the CDR3 reads CSAGRLSYNEQFF.

This chain uses TRBV20-1 with TRBJ1-1. The CDR3 has 12 residues. Germline CDR1 reads DFQATT; CDR2 reads SNEGSKA (reference sequence). The CDR3: CSARDMEDEAFF.

The chain's CDR3 is CASSLMMRPSSYNEQFF. V usage is TRBV5-1 and J usage is TRBJ2-1. Per the germline V gene, CDR1 is SGHRS and CDR2 is YFSETQ. The CDR3 runs to 17 residues.

The V gene is TRBV20-1, the J gene TRBJ1-5. The length of the CDR3 is 14 residues. Germline CDR1 and CDR2: DFQATT and SNEGSKA (reference sequence). The chain's CDR3 is CSAPGGSSNQPQHF.

CDR3 sequence reads: CSASLGPSNQPQHF. The rearrangement uses TRBV20-1 and TRBJ1-5. Germline V gene data show CDR1 as DFQATT and CDR2 as SNEGSKA (reference sequence). The CDR3 consists of 14 residues.

The chain couples TRBV28 to TRBJ1-6. The CDR3 covers 14 residues. Germline V lookup: CDR1 MDHEN, CDR2 SYDVKM. This CDR3 reads CASSWVRRNSPLHF.

The rearrangement uses TRBV20-1 and TRBJ2-5; TCRdb gives TRBD2 as the D gene, but with no DNA this cannot be confirmed. Germline V CDR1 and CDR2: DFQATT, SNEGSKA (reference sequence). The CDR3 has 13 amino acids. CDR3 sequence reads: CSLASGSKETQYF.

The chain couples TRBV6-2 or TRBV6-3 to TRBJ2-7; TCRdb returns TRBD1, unconfirmable since there is no DNA. The CDR3 contains 13 residues. CDR1 is MNHEY and CDR2 is SVGEGT in the germline V gene. The CDR3 loop reads CASRPPGTYEQYF.

The chain is built from TRBV20-1 and TRBJ2-5; TCRdb returns TRBD2, unconfirmable since there is no DNA. The CDR3 totals 16 residues. Germline CDR1 DFQATT, CDR2 SNEGSKA (reference sequence). CDR3 in amino acids: CSARGASGGYQETQYF.

This chain connects TRBV18 to TRBJ1-1; there is no DNA to check the TCRdb D call of TRBD1. The CDR3 covers 15 residues. In germline, CDR1 is KGHSH, CDR2 LQKENI. This CDR3 is CASSPSVQGGTEAFF.

The rearrangement uses TRBV12-3 or TRBV12-4 and TRBJ2-5; without DNA, the TCRdb call of TRBD1 cannot be checked. The CDR3 runs to 16 residues. CDR3 amino acids: CASGGGWGFSQETQYF.

This chain connects TRBV6-6 to TRBJ1-2. Germline lookup yields CDR1 MNHNY and CDR2 SVGAGI (reference sequence). There are 13 residues in the CDR3. CDR3 protein: CASTTRAGPGYTF.

The chain carries TRBV27 and TRBJ1-4; the TCRdb D gene call, TRBD1, has no DNA to confirm it. Germline lookup yields CDR1 MNHEY and CDR2 SMNVEV (reference sequence). The CDR3 has 14 amino acids. The CDR3 protein is CASRVGSLNEKLFF.

The chain combines TRBV19 with TRBJ2-6. The CDR3 loop spans 16 amino acids. Germline V gene sequence: CDR1 LNHDA, CDR2 SQIVND (reference sequence). CDR3 in amino acids: CASKKIDDSGANVLTF.

V usage is TRBV3-1 and J usage is TRBJ2-1; TCRdb's D gene call, TRBD2, goes unchecked for lack of DNA. CDR1 and CDR2 (germline): LGHDT, YNNKEL (reference sequence). The CDR3 is 14 amino acids. CDR3 residues: CASSLAGGPKREFF.

The V and J genes are TRBV7-3 and TRBJ2-5; TCRdb lists TRBD1, though no DNA is available to test this call. Germline V CDR1 and CDR2: SGHTA, FQGTGA. The length of the CDR3 is 18 residues. CDR3 sequence: CASSRRAGGPLGQETQYF. Full variable domain (missing parts from reference TRBV7-3 and TRBJ2-5): GAGVSQTPSNKVTEKGKYVELRCDPISGHTALYWYRQSLGQGPEFLIYFQGTGAADDSGLPNDRFFAVRPEGSVSTLKIQRTERGDSAVYLCASSRRAGGPLGQETQYFGPGTRLLVL.

The chain uses TRBV5-6 and TRBJ2-2; with no DNA, the TCRdb D assignment of TRBD2 cannot be verified. The germline V gene has CDR1 SGHDT and CDR2 YYEEEE. The CDR3 extends over 17 amino acids. This CDR3 reads CASSLVGLRGNTGELFF.

The chain employs TRBV7-8 and TRBJ2-5; the TCRdb D gene call, TRBD1, has no DNA to confirm it. This CDR3 has 14 amino acids. CDR1 is SGHVS, CDR2 FQNEAQ, per germline. This CDR3 is CASSLSGLSETQYF.